This T cell receptor (beta chain) stems from a study of shared T cell receptors in the human thymus. Clones were sequenced by immunoSEQ multiplex PCR, and TCRdb holds only the in-frame ones, with some missing. The data show 500,000 to 850,000 clones, with 87% seen just once and 0.009% to 0.0095% held by the top ten. This CDR3 comprises 14 residues. Per germline, CDR1 MDHEN and CDR2 SYDVKM. The V gene lost 2 bases and the J gene lost 5 bases, with 10 bases spanning the gap. The same data also contributed to another study, on human thymus T cells. Turning to that study: Those donating were healthy Finnish infants in corrective surgery for congenital heart defects. Thymic material originated from resections removed in the course of corrective heart surgery. Apparent bias marked the V and J gene usage of thymic and blood repertoires.

The J gene is TRBJ1-5, the V gene TRBV28; possibly TRBD1 for D (6 bases). Specimen: thymocytes. The TCR comes from a boy younger than two with a congenital heart defect. This CDR3 reads CASSLRGIYQPQHF. The DNA for the CDR3 is TGTGCCAGCAGTTTAAGGGGGATTTATCAGCCCCAGCATTTT.